This T cell receptor beta chain was documented in a study of control samples from healthy donors and cancer patients. Germline V gene data show CDR1 as SGHDN and CDR2 as FVKESK. J lost 3 bases, V lost 8 bases, and 3 bases had no gene match. The CDR3 consists of 14 residues. The protocol was immunoSEQ multiplex PCR, while the TCRdb copy is restricted to in-frame clones and leaves out a portion. The repertoire holds about 79,000 clones, with 80% to 95% as singletons. The chain is built from TRBV14 and TRBJ2-2, with 10 positions matching TRBD2. The source is a middle-aged woman with lung cancer. Sequencing input: PBMCs. As DNA, the CDR3 is TGTGCCAGCCAGCGGGGGGGTGACACCGGGGAGCTGTTTTTT. Its protein is CASQRGGDTGELFF.